This T cell receptor beta chain is drawn from a study of blood T cell repertoires in COVID-19. Across the study: The analysed material was cDNA or gDNA that came from T cells, B-cell-depleted T cells, or PBMCs.

V was clipped by 6 bases and J by 4 bases; unmatched bases: 4. The CDR3 length is 14 residues. The germline gives CDR1 ENHRY, CDR2 SYGVKD. Sequenced by immunoSEQ multiplex PCR; TCRdb stores in-frame clones only, minus some. The table shows roughly 500,000 clones, with approximately 89% occurring only once. Sequenced material: peripheral blood. This clonotype was sampled from a man aged 18 to 29 with COVID-19, enrolled during active disease. The chain is built from TRBV10-3 and TRBJ2-7; 12 bases fit TRBD2. CDR3 residues: CAIRTSGGEYEQYF. The DNA of the CDR3 is TGTGCCATCAGGACTAGCGGGGGCGAATACGAGCAGTACTTC.